This T cell receptor beta chain was observed in a study of T cell changes during pregnancy in multiple sclerosis. The length of the CDR3 is 12 residues. Trimming took off 5 bases at V and 5 bases at J, with 12 bases between the two ends. The germline gives CDR1 GTSNPN, CDR2 SVGIG (reference sequence). Profiled with immunoSEQ multiplex PCR; TCRdb holds only in-frame clones, not every one. The sample contains some 29,000 clones, roughly 91% of which appear only once. The chain links TRBV30 to TRBJ1-2, with D possibly being TRBD1 (5 bases). The sequence came from a female donor in good health, enrolled as a control in a pregnancy study. The specimen comprised CD8+ T cells from peripheral blood mononuclear cells, sampled in the second trimester of pregnancy. This CDR3 reads CAWPTGDYGYTF. CDR3 sequence (DNA): TGTGCCTGGCCCACAGGCGATTATGGCTACACCTTC.